The T cell receptor (beta chain) described here comes from a study of breast tumors, draining lymph nodes, adjacent tissues. Study outcomes and limitations: Most tumor T cells seemingly derive from lymph node, then expand in tumor. Compared with basal-like, luminal-like tumors shared significantly more repertoire with nontumor tissue.

The CDR3 contains 14 residues. V lost 3 bases to trimming and J lost 4 bases, with 13 bases between them. CDR1 is SGDLS, CDR2 YYNGEE, per germline. Samples came from axillary lymph nodes draining the breast cancer. TCRdb recomputed calls from the multiplex PCR reads with MiXCR, one row per CDR3 protein. The sample includes around 300,000 distinct CDR3 sequences, 30% to 35% of them seen just once. This clonotype was recorded many times. Antigen: not known. Sequencing was carried out using axillary lymph node tissue. The rearrangement uses TRBV9 and TRBJ2-5; D unresolved. The sequence came from a female donor with breast cancer. Some clones in this sample may be carry-over from other donors' samples. The CDR3 region is CASSASSRVETQYF. DNA for the CDR3: TGTGCCAGCAGCGCCTCTAGTCGGGTAGAGACCCAGTACTTC.